This entry is about one T cell receptor beta chain. Then a second PCR, running roughly 6 to 11 cycles, was carried out with a sample-barcoded 5' primer and a J-beta primer mix. From the 5' RACE reads, TCRdb called clonotypes with MiXCR, one entry per CDR3 protein. The table includes hundreds of thousands of distinct CDR3 sequences, about 44% detected once. Trimming pared 4 bases from V and 5 bases from J, leaving 18 bases between. The CDR3 consists of 15 residues. Germline loops: CDR1 SEHNR, CDR2 FQNEAQ (reference sequence). These data originate in a study of blood T cells in healthy people across ages.

The rearrangement uses TRBV7-9 and TRBJ2-7; maybe TRBD1 (6 bases). The TCR was taken from a man younger than 40 in good health. Sequenced sample: blood. CDR3 amino acids: CASSSTSGTYNEQYF. As DNA, the CDR3 is TGTGCCAGCAGCTCGACCTCCGGGACATACAACGAGCAGTACTTC.